Shown below are 20 T cell receptor beta chains from a single sample sequenced in a study of cytomegalovirus exposure and HLA in healthy donors. 60 Vbeta and 13 Jbeta primers were used in PCR. Profiled with immunoSEQ multiplex PCR; TCRdb holds only in-frame clones, not every one. The data contain about 200,000 clones, approximately 86% of them singletons. The sequenced material came from PBMCs. These receptors were obtained from a woman in her thirties in good health and CMV-seronegative.

The CDR3 DNA sequence: TGTGCCAGCAGCGTAGCCCCCGCCGGGACCTACGAGCAGTACTTC. Its translation: CASSVAPAGTYEQYF. The chain employs TRBV9 and TRBJ2-7, with D tentatively TRBD2 (5 bases). Between the trimmed V and J ends, which lost 0 bases and 2 bases, there was a span of 12 bases. Germline CDR1 and CDR2: SGDLS and YYNGEE. This CDR3 contains 15 residues.

The chain carries TRBV6-5 and TRBJ2-2; no clear D. Germline V CDR1 and CDR2: MNHEY, SVGAGI. The CDR3 covers 13 residues. V gave up 7 bases and J gave up 1 base, with 7 bases separating them. The CDR3 nucleotides are TGTGCCAGCATTGAGCTGAACACCGGGGAGCTGTTTTTT. As protein: CASIELNTGELFF.

The chain carries TRBV7-8 and TRBJ2-2, with TRBD2 identical over 7 bases. The CDR3 runs to 15 residues. J was trimmed by 6 bases and V by 4 bases; bases with no gene match: 8. Germline V gene lookup returns CDR1 SGHVS and CDR2 FQNEAQ. The chain's CDR3 is CASSSSGAAPGELFF. In DNA form, the CDR3 reads TGTGCCAGCAGCTCGAGCGGGGCAGCCCCCGGGGAGCTGTTTTTT.

This chain connects TRBV5-6 to TRBJ1-2; TRBD1 matches at 9 bases. V gave up 4 bases and J gave up 5 bases; unmatched junction bases: 6. CDR1 is SGHDT, CDR2 YYEEEE, per germline. CDR3 length equals 14 residues. The CDR3 bases are TGTGCCAGCAGCGGATCGACAGGGGGTTATGGCTACACCTTC. It codes for CASSGSTGGYGYTF.

The rearrangement uses TRBV29-1 and TRBJ1-1; D remains ambiguous. The CDR3 totals 16 residues. Germline values: CDR1 SQVTM, CDR2 ANQGSEA. The V end was cut by 7 bases, the J end by 0 bases, with 21 bases between. The CDR3 sequence is CSAVTSSSPLNTEAFF. The CDR3 coding sequence is TGCAGCGCCGTGACAAGTTCGAGTCCTCTGAACACTGAAGCTTTCTTT. The full variable domain, completed using reference TRBV29-1 and TRBJ1-1, is SAVISQKPSRDICQRGTSLTIQCQVDSQVTMMFWYRQQPGQSLTLIATANQGSEATYESGFVIDKFPISRPNLTFSTLTVSNMSPEDSSIYLCSAVTSSSPLNTEAFFGQGTRLTVV.

The chain has TRBV27 and TRBJ2-1; tentatively, D is TRBD2 (6 bases). The V gene lost 4 bases and the J gene lost 12 bases, with 16 bases spanning the gap. Germline CDR1 and CDR2: MNHEY and SMNVEV (reference sequence). The CDR3 sequence is 13 residues long. The CDR3 nucleotides read TGTGCCAGCAGTTCCGGGGACTTCCGCCGGCAGTTCTTC. Protein product: CASSSGDFRRQFF.

The chain couples TRBV2 to TRBJ1-1, with D maybe TRBD1 (6 bases). V was pared by 0 bases and J by 1 base, with 12 bases between. This CDR3 region has 16 residues. CDR1 is SNHLY and CDR2 is FYNNEI in the germline V gene. The CDR3 region is CASSEALGGANTEAFF. The CDR3 bases are TGTGCCAGCAGTGAAGCGCTGGGGGGGGCGAACACTGAAGCTTTCTTT.

The J gene is TRBJ1-2, the V gene TRBV18; TRBD1 agrees at 8 bases. Germline loops: CDR1 KGHSH, CDR2 LQKENI. The CDR3 is 13 residues long. V trimming: 5 bases; J trimming: 4 bases; junction bases outside the gene matches: 3. The CDR3 nucleotides read TGTGCCAGCTCATCGACAGGGGTCTATGGCTACACCTTC. The encoded protein is CASSSTGVYGYTF.

This chain connects TRBV5-4 to TRBJ2-7, with D perhaps matching TRBD2 (6 bases). Between the trimmed V and J ends, which lost 4 bases and 3 bases, there was a span of 14 bases. The CDR3 is made up of 14 amino acids. Germline lookup yields CDR1 SGHNT and CDR2 YYREEE (reference sequence). The CDR3 DNA reads as TGTGCCAGCAGCAATCCGGGGCGGGGCTACGAGCAGTACTTC. It specifies CASSNPGRGYEQYF.

The chain uses TRBV7-8 and TRBJ1-5; 7 nucleotides agree with TRBD1. This CDR3 is 14 amino acids long. The V and J ends lost 5 bases and 4 bases, in that order; junction bases with no gene match: 5. Germline CDR1 and CDR2: SGHVS and FQNEAQ. This CDR3 is CASSPGTVNQPQHF. CDR3 nucleotides: TGTGCCAGCAGCCCCGGGACAGTTAATCAGCCCCAGCATTTT.

A note on this clone: One end of the junction does not line up with germline, which may come from a read error. The chain couples TRBV7-7 to TRBJ2-1; 10 positions match TRBD2. The germline gives CDR1 SSHAT, CDR2 FNYEAQ (reference sequence). The CDR3 is made up of 15 amino acids. The CDR3 here is CASSPGLADYNEQFF. The CDR3 bases are TGTGCTAGCAGCCCCGGACTAGCGGACTACAATGAGCAGTTCTTC.

V gene TRBV7-3 combines with J gene TRBJ1-1, with a possible D match to TRBD1 (6 bases). V was cut by 2 bases and J by 1 base, with 11 bases left in between. CDR1 SGHTA and CDR2 FQGTGA come from the germline V gene. This CDR3 region has 15 residues. CDR3 nucleotide sequence: TGTGCCAGCAGCTTAGGGGGCGGGGGGAACACTGAAGCTTTCTTT. Residues: CASSLGGGGNTEAFF.

The rearrangement joins TRBV28 to TRBJ2-3; 7 nucleotides match TRBD2. The junction had 12 bases not matched to a gene; V was cut back by 6 bases and J by 0 bases. The CDR3 sequence is 17 residues long. The germline gives CDR1 MDHEN, CDR2 SYDVKM. The CDR3 sequence: CASRIFIAGSSTDTQYF. The CDR3 nucleotides are TGTGCCAGCAGGATATTCATAGCGGGCTCTAGCACAGATACGCAGTATTTT.

This clone was seen just once. This sequence joins TRBV29-1 and TRBJ1-4; D uncertain. Trimming took 6 bases from V and 3 from J, leaving 11 bases between them. CDR3 size: 13 residues. CDR1 SQVTM and CDR2 ANQGSEA come from the germline V gene. Here the CDR3 reads CSVAWRANEKLFF. The CDR3 nucleotides are TGCAGCGTGGCCTGGAGGGCTAATGAAAAACTGTTTTTT. Full variable domain (outside the CDR3, taken from reference TRBV29-1 and TRBJ1-4): SAVISQKPSRDICQRGTSLTIQCQVDSQVTMMFWYRQQPGQSLTLIATANQGSEATYESGFVIDKFPISRPNLTFSTLTVSNMSPEDSSIYLCSVAWRANEKLFFGSGTQLSVL.

The chain has TRBV11-2 and TRBJ1-5; D is undetermined. The V end was cut by 1 base, the J end by 3 bases, with 7 bases between. This CDR3 contains 14 residues. Germline CDR1 reads SGHAT; CDR2 reads FQNNGV. In DNA form, the CDR3 reads TGTGCCAGCAGCTTAGGTCGAGCCAATCAGCCCCAGCATTTT. Its translation: CASSLGRANQPQHF. The complete variable domain, with remaining parts taken from reference TRBV11-2 and TRBJ1-5, reads EAGVAQSPRYKIIEKRQSVAFWCNPISGHATLYWYQQILGQGPKLLIQFQNNGVVDDSQLPKDRFSAERLKGVDSTLKIQPAKLEDSAVYLCASSLGRANQPQHFGDGTRLSIL.

Here the CDR3 DNA reads TGTGCCAGTACCAAATCAGCCGGACAGTCCTACGAGCAGTACTTC. Translating it yields CASTKSAGQSYEQYF. This chain connects TRBV19 to TRBJ2-7; tentative D call: TRBD1 (6 bases). The V end was cut by 7 bases, the J end by 1 base, with 17 bases between. The CDR3 is 15 amino acids. Germline V CDR1 and CDR2: LNHDA, SQIVND (reference sequence).

The chain has TRBV11-2 and TRBJ1-5; 9 nucleotides match TRBD1. The V and J ends lost 5 bases and 4 bases, in that order; junction bases with no gene match: 3. The CDR3 loop spans 14 amino acids. Germline CDR1 SGHAT, CDR2 FQNNGV. Here the CDR3 DNA reads TGTGCCAGCAGCCCAGGGACAGGGAATCAGCCCCAGCATTTT. Amino acid sequence: CASSPGTGNQPQHF.

This chain connects TRBV6-6 to TRBJ1-5; no definite D call. The germline V gene encodes CDR1 MNHNY and CDR2 SVGAGI (reference sequence). The CDR3 loop spans 13 amino acids. V lost 5 bases and J lost 5, with 10 bases in between. The CDR3, as DNA: TGTGCCAGCAGTCTCGGGATGTATCAGCCCCAGCATTTT. Translation: CASSLGMYQPQHF.

The genes are TRBV27 and TRBJ2-7, with TRBD2 matching over 9 bases. V was pared by 2 bases and J by 2 bases, with 4 bases of the junction left unmatched. In germline, CDR1 is MNHEY, CDR2 SMNVEV (reference sequence). This CDR3 region has 15 residues. DNA of the CDR3: TGTGCCAGCAGTTTAGCGACTAGCGGAGCCTACGAGCAGTACTTC. It yields the protein CASSLATSGAYEQYF.

This chain connects TRBV9 to TRBJ2-3; no clear D gene. This CDR3 comprises 15 residues. V lost 0 bases, J lost 0 bases, and 8 bases lay in between. The V gene's germline CDR1 is SGDLS and CDR2 YYNGEE. The CDR3 here is CASSVGITSTDTQYF. CDR3 nucleotide sequence: TGTGCCAGCAGCGTAGGAATAACTAGCACAGATACGCAGTATTTT. The variable domain in full, completed from reference TRBV9 and TRBJ2-3, reads DSGVTQTPKHLITATGQRVTLRCSPRSGDLSVYWYQQSLDQGLQFLIQYYNGEERAKGNILERFSAQQFPDLHSELNLSSLELGDSALYFCASSVGITSTDTQYFGPGTRLTVL.